One sample yielded the 20 T cell receptor beta chains listed below, sequenced in a study of shared clonotypes between healthy human individuals. Libraries were prepared by immunoSEQ multiplex PCR; TCRdb keeps only in-frame clonotypes and omits some of them. The data show fewer than 650,000 clones, with 76% seen just once and roughly 13% held by the top ten. The sequenced sample consisted of PBMCs. The receptor source for this set is a woman between 40 and 50 years old in good health. Some clones in this sample may be carry-over from other donors' samples.

The V call is TRBV30, the J call TRBJ2-4; D is unclear. Looked up from germline, CDR1 is GTSNPN and CDR2 is SVGIG (reference sequence). Trimming left V 0 bases short and J 0 bases short, with 6 bases between. This CDR3 is 14 amino acids long. The CDR3 DNA sequence: TGTGCCTGGAGTGTGTTCGTAGCCAAAAACATTCAGTACTTC. Translation gives CAWSVFVAKNIQYF.

This clone was picked up a small number of times. The rearrangement links TRBV28 to TRBJ1-6, with D perhaps TRBD1 (6 bases). V lost 6 bases and J 7 bases, leaving 7 bases between the germline ends. The CDR3 consists of 12 residues. Germline CDR1 reads MDHEN; CDR2 reads SYDVKM. This chain's CDR3 is CASRGGNSPLHF. The CDR3 region has the DNA TGTGCCAGCAGAGGGGGAAATTCACCCCTCCACTTT. Full variable domain (rest looked up from reference TRBV28 and TRBJ1-6): DVKVTQSSRYLVKRTGEKVFLECVQDMDHENMFWYRQDPGLGLRLIYFSYDVKMKEKGDIPEGYSVSREKKERFSLILESASTNQTSMYLCASRGGNSPLHFGNGTRLTVT.

V and J are TRBV25-1 and TRBJ2-5; D may be TRBD1 (5 bases). CDR1 MGHDK and CDR2 SYGVNS come from the germline V gene. The V end was cut by 1 base, the J end by 4 bases, with 13 bases between. This CDR3 is 15 amino acids long. CDR3 sequence: CASSESWGRAETQYF. CDR3 in DNA: TGTGCCAGCAGTGAATCCTGGGGCCGGGCAGAGACCCAGTACTTC.

The rearrangement links TRBV2 to TRBJ2-5, with unresolved D. The end of the DNA fits TRBJ2-7 better, so the J call may be wrong. From germline, CDR1 is SNHLY and CDR2 FYNNEI. CDR3 length: 14 residues. CDR3 sequence (DNA): TGTGCCAGCACCGGCCCGGCATATTCCTACGAGCAGTACTTC. Translation gives CASTGPAYSYEQYF.

This rearrangement joins TRBV9 to TRBJ1-1; D unresolved. The CDR3 is 15 amino acids. The V and J ends lost 4 bases and 1 base respectively, with 14 bases between them. The V gene's germline CDR1 is SGDLS and CDR2 YYNGEE. The CDR3 sequence is CASSLAATQNTEAFF. CDR3 coding DNA: TGTGCCAGCAGCTTAGCAGCAACCCAGAACACTGAAGCTTTCTTT.

Here the CDR3 reads CASSLTGTYPPEAFF. In DNA form, the CDR3 reads TGTGCCAGCAGCTTAACAGGGACATACCCCCCTGAAGCTTTCTTT. V is TRBV7-8 and J is TRBJ1-1; D is possibly TRBD1 (6 bases). V was clipped by 2 bases and J by 6 bases, with 16 bases between them. This CDR3 region has 15 residues. The V gene's germline CDR1 is SGHVS and CDR2 FQNEAQ.

The DNA of the CDR3 is TGTGCCAGCAGTTTTTGGGACAGTTCTTTGAACACTGAAGCTTTCTTT. Its translation: CASSFWDSSLNTEAFF. The J gene is TRBJ1-1, the V gene TRBV28; 7 bases line up with TRBD1. Germline CDR1 MDHEN, CDR2 SYDVKM. V dropped 3 bases and J dropped 0; count of bases not matched to a gene: 7. CDR3 length: 16 residues. The whole variable domain, filled in from reference TRBV28 and TRBJ1-1, reads DVKVTQSSRYLVKRTGEKVFLECVQDMDHENMFWYRQDPGLGLRLIYFSYDVKMKEKGDIPEGYSVSREKKERFSLILESASTNQTSMYLCASSFWDSSLNTEAFFGQGTRLTVV.

This clone showed up many times. The same CDR3 arises from other DNA sequences in this sample as well. The chain combines TRBV9 with TRBJ2-5; TRBD1 aligns across 8 bases. The CDR3 loop spans 16 amino acids. V lost 4 bases, J lost 5 bases, and 13 bases stayed unmatched. Per germline, CDR1 SGDLS and CDR2 YYNGEE. For the CDR3, the DNA is TGTGCCAGCAGCCCCGCACAGGGGGATGGTCAGGAGACCCAGTACTTC. It encodes CASSPAQGDGQETQYF.

CDR3 sequence: CASISATGRAGANVLTF. The CDR3 DNA is TGTGCCAGTATTTCTGCGACGGGGAGGGCCGGGGCCAACGTCCTGACTTTC. V usage is TRBV19 and J usage is TRBJ2-6; TRBD2 matches at 7 bases. Germline values: CDR1 LNHDA, CDR2 SQIVND (reference sequence). V was clipped by 7 bases and J by 4 bases; unmatched bases: 13. This CDR3 has 17 amino acids. Full variable domain (remainder filled in from reference TRBV19 and TRBJ2-6): DGGITQSPKYLFRKEGQNVTLSCEQNLNHDAMYWYRQDPGQGLRLIYYSQIVNDFQKGDIAEGYSVSREKKESFPLTVTSAQKNPTAFYLCASISATGRAGANVLTFGAGSRLTVL.

The table lists this clone with a count of one. The chain recombines TRBV5-1 with TRBJ2-7; 11 bases fit TRBD2. The CDR3 length is 15 residues. CDR1 is SGHRS and CDR2 is YFSETQ in the germline V gene. The junction had 6 bases not matched to a gene; V was cut back by 0 bases and J by 7 bases. The CDR3 nucleotides read TGCGCCAGCAGCTTGGTTCTAGCGGGAGGAGGGGAGCAGTACTTC. Protein sequence: CASSLVLAGGGEQYF.

The chain links TRBV6-1 to TRBJ2-7, with 8 bases matching TRBD1. Germline assignment: CDR1 MNHNS and CDR2 SASEGT. This CDR3 has 15 residues. The V segment lost 3 bases and the J segment 3 bases; nucleotides outside the gene matches: 7. The chain's CDR3 is CASSESGGEFYEQYF. The CDR3 nucleotides read TGTGCCAGCAGTGAGTCAGGGGGCGAATTCTACGAGCAGTACTTC.

This clone was recorded only once. The rearrangement uses TRBV28 and TRBJ2-2; D unclear. The CDR3 consists of 14 residues. CDR1 MDHEN and CDR2 SYDVKM come from the germline V gene. Trimming removed 3 bases from V and 3 bases from J, with 8 bases in between. In nucleotides, the CDR3 is TGTGCCAGCAGTTTTGACACTTACACCGGGGAGCTGTTTTTT. This sequence encodes CASSFDTYTGELFF.

CDR3 in amino acids: CASSVGGTGGWDEQFF. The CDR3 DNA follows: TGTGCCAGCAGCGTAGGAGGGACAGGGGGCTGGGATGAGCAGTTCTTC. The V and J genes are TRBV9 and TRBJ2-1; 12 nucleotides match TRBD1. J was trimmed by 8 bases and V by 0 bases; bases with no gene match: 6. The CDR3 is 16 amino acids. Germline CDR1 reads SGDLS; CDR2 reads YYNGEE.

This clone was seen a single time. The rearrangement joins TRBV2 to TRBJ2-1; 11 nucleotides agree with TRBD2. V dropped 6 bases and J dropped 5; count of bases not matched to a gene: 6. The CDR3 length is 15 residues. Germline V lookup: CDR1 SNHLY, CDR2 FYNNEI. CDR3 protein: CASRSLAGAHNEQFF. Here the CDR3 DNA reads TGTGCCAGCAGGTCACTAGCGGGAGCCCACAATGAGCAGTTCTTC.

The chain links TRBV2 to TRBJ1-1; D is undetermined. There are 12 residues in the CDR3. Germline CDR1 SNHLY, CDR2 FYNNEI. Trimming took 2 bases from V and 6 from J, leaving 7 bases between them. The CDR3 reads CASSERAAEAFF. Here the CDR3 DNA reads TGTGCCAGCAGTGAAAGAGCGGCTGAAGCTTTCTTT.

The chain has TRBV28 and TRBJ2-6, with 9 bases fitting TRBD1. This CDR3 spans 17 amino acids. CDR1 is MDHEN, CDR2 SYDVKM, per germline. V shed 6 bases and J 4 bases; nucleotides not matched to a gene: 10. The DNA for the CDR3 is TGTGCCAGCAGACTAGGGACAGGGTTGTCCGGGGCCAACGTCCTGACTTTC. This gives the protein CASRLGTGLSGANVLTF.

The chain carries TRBV6-5 and TRBJ1-2; no definite D call. V was cut by 0 bases and J by 7 bases, with 15 bases left in between. Germline CDR1 and CDR2: MNHEY and SVGAGI. CDR3 length: 15 amino acids. In nucleotides, the CDR3 is TGTGCCAGCAGTTACTCGATCGGTAGTTTATCTGGCTACACCTTC. This codes for CASSYSIGSLSGYTF.

A note on this clone: A far larger clone lies a single base away; this is likely a read error. This sequence joins TRBV27 and TRBJ2-1, with 10 bases fitting TRBD2. After removal of 4 bases from V and 5 bases from J, the junction contained 8 bases not matched to a gene. The CDR3 totals 16 residues. Germline V gene sequence: CDR1 MNHEY, CDR2 SMNVEV (reference sequence). As DNA, the CDR3 is TGTGCCAGCAGTTCATTTCTAGCGGGGGCCCACAATGAGCAGTTCTTC. Translation gives CASSSFLAGAHNEQFF.

This clone occurred once. DNA for the CDR3: TGTGCCATCAGTCTGACTAGCTCTTACAATGAGCAGTTCTTC. This gives the protein CAISLTSSYNEQFF. The chain uses TRBV10-3 and TRBJ2-1; TRBD2 aligns across 7 bases. The CDR3 extends over 14 amino acids. V lost 5 bases, J lost 4 bases, and 5 bases stayed unmatched. Germline lookup yields CDR1 ENHRY and CDR2 SYGVKD.

This clone came up once. The J gene is TRBJ2-7, the V gene TRBV18; the match to TRBD2 covers 11 bases. Trimming at V came to 4 bases and at J to 0 bases, leaving 5 bases not matched to a gene. Germline V gene sequence: CDR1 KGHSH, CDR2 LQKENI. The CDR3 covers 16 residues. The CDR3: CASSRTGTSGSYEQYF. The CDR3 region has the DNA TGTGCCAGCTCACGTACCGGGACTAGCGGCTCCTACGAGCAGTACTTC.